This T cell receptor (beta chain) was recovered during a study of blood T cell repertoires in COVID-19. Study details: PBMCs, B-cell-depleted T cells, or T cells provided the cDNA or gDNA that made up the material.

The age range of participants was about 18 to 100 years, with residence in about 25 US areas. Germline values: CDR1 LNHDA, CDR2 SQIVND (reference sequence). The CDR3 runs 15 residues. The V and J ends lost 5 bases and 2 bases, in that order; junction bases with no gene match: 6. This table comes from immunoSEQ multiplex PCR, and its TCRdb copy is limited to in-frame clones, with some not included. The table records roughly 200,000 clones, roughly 85% of them present only once. The sequencing sample was made of PBMCs or T cells enriched from blood (not recorded which). The chain carries TRBV19 and TRBJ2-5; 9 bases agree with TRBD2. The source of this sequence is a woman aged 40-49 years with acute COVID-19. The CDR3 region has the DNA TGTGCCAGTAGTGGCCCGGGACTAGCTCAAGAGACCCAGTACTTC. Translating it yields CASSGPGLAQETQYF.